The 20 T cell receptor beta chains below come from one sample, sequenced in a study of cytomegalovirus exposure and HLA in healthy donors. PCR primers comprised 60 Vbeta and 13 Jbeta primers. The assay was immunoSEQ multiplex PCR, and TCRdb's table has in-frame clones only and misses some. Of over 150,000 clones in the sample, 75% to 85% were seen once. Sequenced input: PBMCs. Receptor source: a woman in her twenties or thirties in good health and CMV-seronegative.

The V and J genes are TRBV4-1 and TRBJ2-3, with TRBD2 matching 12 bases. Germline loops: CDR1 MGHRA, CDR2 YSYEKL. J was trimmed by 5 bases and V by 9 bases; bases with no gene match: 12. The CDR3 is 16 amino acids. CDR3 coding DNA: TGCGCCAGTACTCGACTAGCGGGGGTGATTGGAGATACGCAGTATTTT. This codes for CASTRLAGVIGDTQYF.

The CDR3 DNA reads TGTGCCAGCAGCTCAACGGGACAGAACACCGGGGAGCTGTTTTTT. It yields the protein CASSSTGQNTGELFF. The genes are TRBV9 and TRBJ2-2, with a weak D call TRBD1 (6 bases). Deletions cut 4 bases from V and 1 base from J, with 11 bases between. The CDR3 contains 15 residues. Germline V gives CDR1 SGDLS, CDR2 YYNGEE.

Only a few counts were recorded for this clone. The CDR3 DNA follows: TGTGCCAGCAGCCGCGAGGGAGAGACCCAGTACTTC. Its protein is CASSREGETQYF. V and J are TRBV9 and TRBJ2-5; tentatively, D is TRBD2 (5 bases). The CDR3 loop spans 12 amino acids. Per germline, CDR1 SGDLS and CDR2 YYNGEE. The V and J ends lost 4 bases and 4 bases respectively, with 8 bases between them.

This chain uses TRBV7-8 with TRBJ2-2; TRBD2 matches at 14 bases. The trim removed 6 bases at V and 6 bases at J, leaving 15 bases unmatched. The CDR3 spans 19 residues. The germline V gene has CDR1 SGHVS and CDR2 FQNEAQ. The CDR3 nucleotides are TGTGCCAGCAGAACATACACCGGGACTAGCGGGAGTATTGCCGGGGAGCTGTTTTTT. Translation: CASRTYTGTSGSIAGELFF.

The chain employs TRBV9 and TRBJ2-1; 7 nucleotides agree with TRBD2. The CDR3 contains 15 residues. Germline V CDR1 and CDR2: SGDLS, YYNGEE. V dropped 0 bases and J dropped 4; count of bases not matched to a gene: 4. The CDR3 loop reads CASSVDRGRYNEQFF. In nucleotides, the CDR3 is TGTGCCAGCAGCGTAGATCGCGGGAGATACAATGAGCAGTTCTTC.

V is TRBV27 and J is TRBJ2-7; the match to TRBD1 covers 7 bases. The CDR3 loop spans 17 amino acids. Germline lookup yields CDR1 MNHEY and CDR2 SMNVEV (reference sequence). Losses at the gene ends were 3 bases for V and 2 bases for J; bases not matched to a gene: 13. For the CDR3, the DNA is TGTGCCAGCAGTTTGGTCTATTCGACAGGGCAGACCTACGAGCAGTACTTC. As protein: CASSLVYSTGQTYEQYF.

This CDR3 is CASSLNNPYEQYF. CDR3 nucleotide sequence: TGTGCCAGCAGCTTAAACAACCCCTACGAGCAGTACTTC. The V gene is TRBV11-2, the J gene TRBJ2-7; D is unclear. The CDR3 length is 13 residues. V lost 2 bases and J lost 2, with 7 bases in between. In germline, CDR1 is SGHAT, CDR2 FQNNGV.

Regarding this clone: At one end the junction does not follow the germline gene, possibly because of a read error. The V gene is TRBV7-9, the J gene TRBJ2-1; 7 nucleotides match TRBD2. The CDR3 loop spans 16 amino acids. CDR1 is SEHNR, CDR2 FQNEAQ, per germline (reference sequence). CDR3 nucleotide sequence: TGTTCCAGCAGCTCCCTGGGGCAGGGACTAAACAATGAGCAGTTCTTC. Its translation: CSSSSLGQGLNNEQFF.

J is TRBJ2-7 and V is TRBV7-9; TRBD2 agrees at 14 bases. Germline CDR1 and CDR2: SEHNR and FQNEAQ (reference sequence). The CDR3 has 15 amino acids. J was trimmed by 2 bases and V by 3 bases; bases with no gene match: 0. The CDR3 region is CASSLTSGGAYEQYF. As DNA, the CDR3 is TGTGCCAGCAGCTTGACTAGCGGGGGGGCCTACGAGCAGTACTTC.

The rearrangement uses TRBV28 and TRBJ2-4; 10 positions match TRBD2. Germline CDR1 reads MDHEN; CDR2 reads SYDVKM. V trimming: 5 bases; J trimming: 9 bases; junction bases outside the gene matches: 10. CDR3 length equals 15 residues. The CDR3 sequence: CASSPSLAGGFIQYF. Here the CDR3 DNA reads TGTGCCAGCAGTCCCTCTTTAGCGGGAGGATTCATTCAGTACTTC.

This clone was detected a few times. The chain employs TRBV2 and TRBJ1-4; 8 bases are a match to TRBD1. Germline V CDR1 and CDR2: SNHLY, FYNNEI. The CDR3 is made up of 16 amino acids. V was clipped by 4 bases and J by 10 bases; unmatched bases: 14. The CDR3 sequence is CASSALTGQGGGKLFF. In nucleotides, the CDR3 is TGTGCCAGCAGTGCCCTCACAGGACAGGGTGGGGGAAAACTGTTTTTT.

This chain links TRBV27 with TRBJ1-4, with D tentatively TRBD1 (6 bases). The V gene's germline CDR1 is MNHEY and CDR2 SMNVEV (reference sequence). Between the trimmed V and J ends, which lost 4 bases and 8 bases, there was a span of 8 bases. This CDR3 spans 12 amino acids. In nucleotides, the CDR3 is TGTGCCAGCAGTTCAGGGGCCGAAAAACTGTTTTTT. This gives the protein CASSSGAEKLFF.

The V and J genes are TRBV7-9 and TRBJ2-3; a weak D match, TRBD2 (5 bases). CDR3 length: 15 residues. The V gene's germline CDR1 is SEHNR and CDR2 FQNEAQ (reference sequence). The ends were cut back, 5 bases at V and 2 bases at J, with 14 bases in the middle. CDR3 region: CASSLSGIYTDTQYF. The CDR3 coding sequence is TGTGCCAGCAGCCTCAGCGGAATTTACACAGATACGCAGTATTTT.

This chain uses TRBV7-7 with TRBJ2-5; 12 nucleotides line up with TRBD2. The CDR3 totals 16 residues. V was pared by 1 base and J by 5 bases, with 5 bases of the junction left unmatched. Germline V CDR1 and CDR2: SSHAT, FNYEAQ (reference sequence). CDR3 sequence: CASSLGTSGTLETQYF. The DNA of the CDR3 is TGTGCCAGCAGCTTAGGGACTAGCGGGACCCTTGAGACCCAGTACTTC.

J is TRBJ1-1 and V is TRBV4-3; 8 nucleotides agree with TRBD1. Per germline, CDR1 LGHNA and CDR2 YSLEER. V lost 0 bases to trimming and J lost 4 bases; unmatched junction nucleotides: 7. The CDR3 sequence is 16 residues long. CDR3 nucleotides: TGCGCCAGCAGCCAAGACGGACAGGGCAGATTCACTGAAGCTTTCTTT. Translation gives CASSQDGQGRFTEAFF.

The sample holds one count of this clone. The V and J genes are TRBV5-8 and TRBJ2-3; TRBD2 matches 9 bases. After removal of 4 bases from V and 2 bases from J, the junction contained 5 bases not matched to a gene. This CDR3 contains 15 residues. CDR1 is SGHTS and CDR2 is YDEGEE in the germline V gene. The CDR3 coding sequence is TGTGCCAGCAGCCCCCCGGGACTAGCCACAGATACGCAGTATTTT. Translated: CASSPPGLATDTQYF.

The chain recombines TRBV7-9 with TRBJ2-7, with D tentatively TRBD1 (6 bases). The CDR3 is 13 amino acids. CDR1 SEHNR and CDR2 FQNEAQ come from the germline V gene (reference sequence). Trimming shortened V by 1 base and J by 5 bases, and 9 bases separated the two germline ends. The DNA of the CDR3 is TGTGCCAGCAGCTTAGTTGGGACAAACGAGCAGTACTTC. The encoded protein is CASSLVGTNEQYF.

The chain combines TRBV7-8 with TRBJ2-5, with a weak D call TRBD1 (6 bases). The J call is uncertain, as TRBJ2-7 better fits the DNA end. CDR1 SGHVS and CDR2 FQNEAQ come from the germline V gene. There are 21 residues in the CDR3. The DNA for the CDR3 is TGTGCCAGCACCCTCTCCCGGCGGCAGGGGACAACTCACCTTGTAGGATACGAGCAGTACTTC. This gives the protein CASTLSRRQGTTHLVGYEQYF.

The chain joins TRBV27 to TRBJ1-6; D gene unclear. Germline CDR1 reads MNHEY; CDR2 reads SMNVEV (reference sequence). The V end was cut by 2 bases, the J end by 5 bases, with 7 bases between. This CDR3 is 14 amino acids long. The CDR3 sequence: CASSLVQNNSPLHF. CDR3 bases: TGTGCCAGCAGTTTAGTCCAGAATAATTCACCCCTCCACTTT.

The gene calls are TRBV5-1 and TRBJ2-3; 8 bases map to TRBD1. In germline, CDR1 is SGHRS, CDR2 YFSETQ. This CDR3 comprises 17 residues. V shed 5 bases and J 3 bases; nucleotides not matched to a gene: 14. The CDR3: CASSQGHRDRQTDTQYF. CDR3 in DNA: TGCGCCAGCAGTCAAGGACACCGGGACAGGCAGACAGATACGCAGTATTTT.